What follows is one T cell receptor (beta chain) and its context. Original analysis: Nucleated cell number was recorded as an estimate derived from reference gene primer amplification. Here immunoSEQ multiplex PCR was the method, and the copy in TCRdb shows in-frame clones only, minus some. Clonal size and the V and J genes are those of that table, whereas D and trimming came from the DNA. The sample shows fewer than 100,000 clones, approximately 90% of them seen only once. Deletions cut 7 bases from V and 8 bases from J, with 14 bases between. The CDR3 is 11 residues long. Germline CDR1 is DFQATT and CDR2 is SNEGSKA (reference sequence). These data belong to a study of blood T cell repertoires in COVID-19. Turning to the study itself: The United States, Italy and Spain supplied acute and convalescent COVID-19 samples.

The sequence was obtained from a human donor in a cohort sampled during active COVID-19. Sample: peripheral blood. The rearrangement joins TRBV20-1 to TRBJ1-2, with unresolved D. In nucleotides, the CDR3 is TGCAGTGTCAATGGGAGGCCGGGCTACACCTTC. It translates to CSVNGRPGYTF.